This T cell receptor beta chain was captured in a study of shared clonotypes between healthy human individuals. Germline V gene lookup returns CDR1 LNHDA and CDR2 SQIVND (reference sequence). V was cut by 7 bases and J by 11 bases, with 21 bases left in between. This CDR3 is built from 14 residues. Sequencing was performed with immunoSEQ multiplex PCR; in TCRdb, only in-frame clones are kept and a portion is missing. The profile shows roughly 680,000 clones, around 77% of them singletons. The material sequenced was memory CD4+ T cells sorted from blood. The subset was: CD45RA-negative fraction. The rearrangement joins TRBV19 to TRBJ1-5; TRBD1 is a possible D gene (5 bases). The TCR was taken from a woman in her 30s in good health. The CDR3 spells CASKSGTDTGAQHF. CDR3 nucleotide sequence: TGTGCCAGTAAATCTGGGACGGACACCGGGGCCCAGCATTTT.